This T cell receptor (beta chain) is drawn from a study of blood T cell repertoires in COVID-19. The overall study: Acute-phase and convalescent COVID-19 samples originated in the United States, Italy and Spain. In each case, the material was cDNA or gDNA derived from T cells, B-cell-depleted T cells, or PBMCs.

The germline V gene encodes CDR1 SGHVS and CDR2 FNYEAQ. Trimming removed 5 bases from V and 5 bases from J, with 18 bases in between. This CDR3 is built from 15 residues. Study processing details: Estimation of nucleated cell counts relied on the amplification of reference gene primers. The method was immunoSEQ multiplex PCR; TCRdb's version includes in-frame clones alone and lacks a portion of them. The DNA gave D and trimming, while V, J and clone size come from that table. The data show fewer than 300,000 clones, with around 86% seen just once and roughly 1.6% held by the top ten. Sequenced: peripheral blood. The chain uses TRBV7-6 and TRBJ1-2; possible D gene TRBD1, 5 bases. This TCR was recovered from a woman in her 40s who had recovered from COVID-19. In nucleotides, the CDR3 is TGTGCCAGCAGCCAATATTCAGACAGTCTTTATGGCTACACCTTC. Translated, it gives CASSQYSDSLYGYTF.